The rows below give T cell receptor beta chains drawn from one sample of a study of neurological immune-mediated disorders. In TCRdb, the 5' RACE reads were re-called with MiXCR into one record per CDR3 protein. Counted here are roughly 65,000 distinct CDR3 sequences, roughly 5% occurring once; the ten biggest clones make up around 6%. The source material was PBMCs. Every receptor here comes from a human donor with multiple sclerosis. The donor label of this sample is uncertain. CDR3s include the opening cysteine and the closing phenylalanine or tryptophan. D genes are given only for firm matches. Clone size appears in some rows only: once, few, many, or a class for an expanded clone.

CDR3 DNA | CDR3 protein | J gene | D gene | V gene | clone size
TGTGCCACCAGTGTGTCTAGCGGGGAATATCGGGATGAGCAGTTCTTC | CATSVSSGEYRDEQFF | TRBJ2-1 | TRBD2 | TRBV24-1 | many
TGTGCCAGCAGCCTTTCGTCGGAGTGGGTCACTGAAGCTTTCTTT | CASSLSSEWVTEAFF | TRBJ1-1 | . | TRBV6-4 | many
TGTGCCAGTAACCCAGGACAGGGGGAAACCGGGGAGCTGTTTTTT | CASNPGQGETGELFF | TRBJ2-2 | TRBD1 | TRBV19 | many
TGCGCCAGCAGCCGCAACAGGAATGAAAAACTGTTTTTT | CASSRNRNEKLFF | TRBJ1-4 | . | TRBV5-1 | many
TGTGCCACCAGGTCAGGGGTTCTCACAGATACGCAGTATTTT | CATRSGVLTDTQYF | TRBJ2-3 | . | TRBV15 | many
TGCGCCAGCAGTCCCAGGGGAGGTAACACTGAAGCTTTCTTT | CASSPRGGNTEAFF | TRBJ1-1 | . | TRBV5-1 | many
TGTGCCAGCAGCCCCTTCCGGGGCCGTATGAATGAGCAGTTCTTC | CASSPFRGRMNEQFF | TRBJ2-1 | . | TRBV12-3/TRBV12-4 | many
TGTGCCAGCAGCTTAGCATCCTACCGACAGAAAGATACGCAGTATTTT | CASSLASYRQKDTQYF | TRBJ2-3 | . | TRBV7-9 | many
TGTGCCAGCTCACCCGCAGGGACAATGGGCGGCTACACCTTC | CASSPAGTMGGYTF | TRBJ1-2 | . | TRBV18 | .
TGTGCCACCAGTGATGGGGGACAGGGAAACCATGGCTACACCTTC | CATSDGGQGNHGYTF | TRBJ1-2 | TRBD1 | TRBV24-1 | many
TGTGCCAGCAGCTTAGGTACTGGCGGGGGGAGCTCCTACAATGAGCAGTTCTTC | CASSLGTGGGSSYNEQFF | TRBJ2-1 | TRBD2 | TRBV7-2 | many
TGCGCCAGCAGCTTCCCCCCTGGGCGGATTACAGATACGCAGTATTTT | CASSFPPGRITDTQYF | TRBJ2-3 | . | TRBV5-1 | many
TGCAGTGCTAGGGGGACCCAAGGGGAAAAACTGTTTTTT | CSARGTQGEKLFF | TRBJ1-4 | . | TRBV20-1 | many
TGTGCCATCAGTTCGACAGGGGACAATCAGCCCCAGCATTTT | CAISSTGDNQPQHF | TRBJ1-5 | TRBD1 | TRBV10-3 | many
TGTGCCAGCAGCTTGGGGGTCCACACCGGGGAGCTGTTTTTT | CASSLGVHTGELFF | TRBJ2-2 | . | TRBV11-3 | many
TGCAGTGCTGTCCGACAGGTCTACAATGAGCAGTTCTTC | CSAVRQVYNEQFF | TRBJ2-1 | . | TRBV20-1 | many
TGTGCCATCAGTGAGGCGGATAGCGGGGGGGCCCGGGATACGCAGTATTTT | CAISEADSGGARDTQYF | TRBJ2-3 | TRBD2 | TRBV10-3 | many
TGCGCCAGCAGTGAGTCGCGTGGGTTCTACGAGCAGTACTTC | CASSESRGFYEQYF | TRBJ2-7 | . | TRBV10-1 | once
TGCGCCAGCGGGGAGGACAGAAGGGGCACTGAAGCTTTCTTT | CASGEDRRGTEAFF | TRBJ1-1 | . | TRBV10-2 | many
TGTGCCAGCAGGACTGCCGGGGGAGGAGCAACTGAAGCTTTCTTT | CASRTAGGGATEAFF | TRBJ1-1 | . | TRBV6-5 | many
TGTGCCAGCAGCGAGGCGGAGGGAACTAATGAAAAACTGTTTTTT | CASSEAEGTNEKLFF | TRBJ1-4 | . | TRBV6-1 | many
TGCAGTGCTATTGAGGACAGGGTCACCGAGCAGTACTTC | CSAIEDRVTEQYF | TRBJ2-7 | TRBD1 | TRBV20-1 | many
TGCAGTGCTCCGGGCGGGCTCTTGCCAGAAGCTTTCTTT | CSAPGGLLPEAFF | TRBJ1-1 | . | TRBV20-1 | many
TGCAGTGCTCCGCCGGAGGGTGTCGATACGCAGTATTTT | CSAPPEGVDTQYF | TRBJ2-3 | . | TRBV20-1 | many
TGTGCCAAGACAGGTTTGGAGTTCTCTGGGGCCAACGTCCTGACTTTC | CAKTGLEFSGANVLTF | TRBJ2-6 | . | TRBV2 | .
TGTGCCAGCAGCATTACAGGGACCGGAGGGGCTTTCTTT | CASSITGTGGAFF | TRBJ1-1 | . | TRBV7-8 | many
TGTGCCAGCAGTGGTGAAGGTTATTACCAGCCCCAGCATTTT | CASSGEGYYQPQHF | TRBJ1-5 | . | TRBV2 | many
TGTGCCAGCTCACGGGCCACTGAAGCTTTCTTT | CASSRATEAFF | TRBJ1-1 | . | TRBV18 | many
TGCGCCAGCAGGGGGACAGGGAACACTGAAGCTTTCTTT | CASRGTGNTEAFF | TRBJ1-1 | TRBD1 | TRBV5-1 | many
TGTGCCACCAGCAGAGATAAAACAGAGTCACGGTACTTC | CATSRDKTESRYF | TRBJ2-4 | . | TRBV15 | many
TGCGCCAGCAGCTCCAGGACTAGCGGGGGGCCTGACTACGAGCAGTACTTC | CASSSRTSGGPDYEQYF | TRBJ2-7 | TRBD2 | TRBV5-1 | many
TGTGCCAGCAACCCCCGGGATCAGCCCCAGCATTTT | CASNPRDQPQHF | TRBJ1-5 | . | TRBV6-2/TRBV6-3 | many
TGCGCCAGCAGCTTACAGGGGGCGGAAGGCTACACCTTC | CASSLQGAEGYTF | TRBJ1-2 | TRBD1 | TRBV5-1 | many